These T cell receptor beta chains were read from a single sample in a study of metastatic and nonmetastatic thyroid tumors. MiXCR re-clonotyped the PCR reads for TCRdb. The sample lists fewer than 25,000 clones; over 20% were seen once. Material for sequencing was blood. The receptors stem from a male donor with papillary thyroid cancer or a benign thyroid nodule (not recorded which). Some clones in this sample may be carry-over from other donors' samples. Each CDR3 is given with its conserved first and last residue. A D gene is named only where the DNA matches it firmly. The size of a clone is reported for some rows only, either as once, few or many, or as a class for expanded clones.

cdr3_length clone_size j_call v_call d_call cdr3_aa cdr3_nt
14 . TRBJ2-1 TRBV7-2 TRBD2 CASSNSGRHNEQFF TGTGCCAGCAGCAATAGCGGGAGACACAATGAGCAGTTCTTC
18 . TRBJ1-4 TRBV2 . CASSVQVIWVRNNEKLFF TGTGCCAGCAGTGTACAGGTGATATGGGTGCGGAACAATGAAAAACTGTTTTTT
15 few TRBJ2-1 TRBV19 TRBD2 CATQKPERETSEQFF TGTGCCACTCAGAAACCCGAGCGGGAAACCTCGGAGCAGTTCTTC
16 few TRBJ2-7 TRBV5-5 . CASSPPNGSSSYEQYF TGTGCCAGCAGCCCCCCCAACGGCTCGAGCTCCTACGAGCAGTACTTC
13 medium-sized TRBJ1-2 TRBV19 . CASSMSLYYGYTF TGTGCCAGTAGTATGAGCCTTTACTATGGCTACACCTTC
15 few TRBJ1-3 TRBV12-3/TRBV12-4 . CASNLLGGSGNTIYF TGTGCCAGCAACCTGTTGGGCGGCTCTGGAAACACCATATATTTT
13 many TRBJ2-7 TRBV20-1 TRBD1 CSGRQGPAYEQYF TGCAGTGGGAGACAGGGGCCAGCCTACGAGCAGTACTTC
12 few TRBJ1-5 TRBV19 TRBD1 CATQTGNQPQHF TGTGCCACTCAGACAGGGAATCAGCCCCAGCATTTT
16 . TRBJ2-2 TRBV24-1 TRBD2 CATSDFKLAGAGELFF TGTGCCACCAGTGATTTCAAGCTAGCGGGAGCCGGGGAGCTGTTTTTT
15 many TRBJ2-7 TRBV5-1 TRBD1 CASSSRQGAPGEQYF TGCGCCAGCAGTTCCAGACAGGGGGCACCGGGGGAGCAGTACTTC
13 many TRBJ2-1 TRBV6-2/TRBV6-3 . CASSYLASNEQFF TGTGCCAGCAGTTACTTGGCCAGCAATGAGCAGTTCTTC
13 . TRBJ2-1 TRBV18 . CASSPNQYNEQFF TGTGCCAGCTCACCTAATCAGTACAATGAGCAGTTCTTC
15 . TRBJ2-2 TRBV15 . CATSSGERDTGELFF TGTGCCACCAGCAGCGGGGAGCGGGACACCGGGGAGCTGTTTTTT
12 . TRBJ1-1 TRBV5-5 . CASSLFGPEAFF TGTGCCAGCAGCTTGTTTGGCCCCGAAGCTTTCTTT
14 many TRBJ2-3 TRBV5-1 . CASSLATAGDTQYF TGCGCCAGCAGCTTGGCCACGGCCGGAGATACGCAGTATTTT
14 many TRBJ2-3 TRBV6-1 TRBD1 CASSRRQGIDTQYF TGTGCCAGCAGTCGCCGACAGGGGATAGATACGCAGTATTTT
16 . TRBJ2-3 TRBV28 . CTSSFLGASSTDTQYF TGTACCAGCAGTTTTCTCGGGGCTTCAAGCACAGATACGCAGTATTTT
16 few TRBJ2-7 TRBV7-2 TRBD2 CASSLIASGIAYEQYF TGTGCCAGCAGCTTAATCGCTAGCGGGATTGCCTACGAGCAGTACTTC